This TCR beta chain was captured by sequencing in a study of T cell repertoires in cytomegalovirus infection. Broader study findings: What dominated the ex vivo response were HLA-C-restricted CMV-specific TCR beta clonotypes.

TCRdb passed the reads through MiXCR, listing each CDR3 protein once. Here the sample spans about 890,000 distinct CDR3 sequences, approximately 31% being singletons. For this clonotype: Its antigen is unidentified.

The germline V gene encodes CDR1 LGHNA and CDR2 YNFKEQ. The CDR3 loop spans 16 amino acids. Trimming cost V 3 bases and J 0 bases; bases outside gene matches: 6. The chain links TRBV4-2 to TRBJ2-3, with 7 bases matching TRBD1. This clonotype originated in a human donor in good health (CMV status not recorded). Some clones in this sample may be carry-over from other donors' samples. The source was cultured CD8+ T cells from PBMCs, collected from culture after CMV antigen stimulation. The CDR3 nucleotides are TGTGCCAGCAGCCACACGGGACAGACTAGCACAGATACGCAGTATTTT. Translation: CASSHTGQTSTDTQYF.